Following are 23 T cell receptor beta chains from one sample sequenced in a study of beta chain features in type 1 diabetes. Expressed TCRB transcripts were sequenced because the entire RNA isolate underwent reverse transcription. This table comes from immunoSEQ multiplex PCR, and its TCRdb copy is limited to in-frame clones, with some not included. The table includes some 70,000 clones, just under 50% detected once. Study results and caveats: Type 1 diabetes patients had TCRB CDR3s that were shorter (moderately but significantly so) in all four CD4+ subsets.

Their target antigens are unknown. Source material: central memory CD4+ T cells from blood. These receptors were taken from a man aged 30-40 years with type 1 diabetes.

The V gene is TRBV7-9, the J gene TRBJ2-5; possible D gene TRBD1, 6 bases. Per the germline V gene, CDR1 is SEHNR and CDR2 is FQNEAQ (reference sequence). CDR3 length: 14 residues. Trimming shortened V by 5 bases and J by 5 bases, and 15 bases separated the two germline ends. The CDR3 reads CASSPSRGLETQYF. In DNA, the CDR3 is TGTGCCAGCAGCCCATCCAGGGGATTGGAGACCCAGTACTTC.

CDR3 sequence (DNA): TGCGCCAGCAGCCCACAGAGAATCTCTGGGGCCAACGTCCTGACTTTC. Its translation is CASSPQRISGANVLTF. V and J are TRBV5-1 and TRBJ2-6; D unclear. V lost 4 bases and J 0 bases, leaving 11 bases between the germline ends. This CDR3 comprises 16 residues. Germline V lookup: CDR1 SGHRS, CDR2 YFSETQ.

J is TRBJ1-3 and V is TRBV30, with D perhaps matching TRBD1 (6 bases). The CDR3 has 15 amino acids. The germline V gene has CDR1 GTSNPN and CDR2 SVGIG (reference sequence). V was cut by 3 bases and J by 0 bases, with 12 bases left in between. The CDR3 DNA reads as TGTGCCTGGAGGGCCGGGACAAGCTCTGGAAACACCATATATTTT. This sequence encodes CAWRAGTSSGNTIYF.

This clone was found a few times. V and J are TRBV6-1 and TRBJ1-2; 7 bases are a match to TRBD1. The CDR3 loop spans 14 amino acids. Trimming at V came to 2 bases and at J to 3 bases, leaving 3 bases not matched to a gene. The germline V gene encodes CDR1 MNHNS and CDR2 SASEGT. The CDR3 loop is CASSEPGQYYGYTF. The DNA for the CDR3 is TGTGCCAGCAGTGAACCGGGACAGTACTATGGCTACACCTTC.

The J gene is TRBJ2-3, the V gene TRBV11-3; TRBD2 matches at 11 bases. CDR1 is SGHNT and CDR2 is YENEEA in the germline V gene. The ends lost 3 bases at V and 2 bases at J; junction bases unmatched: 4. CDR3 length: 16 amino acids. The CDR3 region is CASSFIAGGITDTQYF. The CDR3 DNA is TGTGCCAGCAGCTTTATAGCGGGGGGGATCACAGATACGCAGTATTTT.

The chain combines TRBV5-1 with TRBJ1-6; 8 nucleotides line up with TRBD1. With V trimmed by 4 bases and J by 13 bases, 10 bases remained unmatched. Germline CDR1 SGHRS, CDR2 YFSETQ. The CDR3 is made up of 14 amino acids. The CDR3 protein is CASSPDRAADPLHF. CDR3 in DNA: TGCGCCAGCAGCCCGGACAGGGCTGCGGATCCCCTCCACTTT.

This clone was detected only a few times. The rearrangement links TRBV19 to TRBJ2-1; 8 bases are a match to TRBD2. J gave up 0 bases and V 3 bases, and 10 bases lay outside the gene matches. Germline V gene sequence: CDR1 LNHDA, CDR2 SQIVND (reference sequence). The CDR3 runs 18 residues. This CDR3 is CASSIGAGGPLSYNEQFF. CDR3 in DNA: TGTGCCAGTAGTATTGGGGCGGGAGGTCCCCTCTCCTACAATGAGCAGTTCTTC.

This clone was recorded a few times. The CDR3: CASSYPGTGQETQYF. The CDR3 DNA reads as TGTGCCAGCAGCTACCCCGGGACAGGACAAGAGACCCAGTACTTC. The chain carries TRBV6-6 and TRBJ2-5, with 8 bases fitting TRBD1. CDR3 length: 15 residues. Germline V gene sequence: CDR1 MNHNY, CDR2 SVGAGI (reference sequence). J was trimmed by 2 bases and V by 6 bases; bases with no gene match: 8.

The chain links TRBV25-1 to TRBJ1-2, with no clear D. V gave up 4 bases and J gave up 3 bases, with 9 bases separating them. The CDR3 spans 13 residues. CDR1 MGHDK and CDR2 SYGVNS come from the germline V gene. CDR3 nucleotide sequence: TGTGCCAGCAGTGTTAGGGAGGACTATGGCTACACCTTC. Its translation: CASSVREDYGYTF.

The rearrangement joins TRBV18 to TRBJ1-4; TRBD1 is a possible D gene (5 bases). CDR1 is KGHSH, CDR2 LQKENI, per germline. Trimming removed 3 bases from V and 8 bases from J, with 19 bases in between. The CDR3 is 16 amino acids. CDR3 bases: TGTGCCAGCTCACCTTATCAGGCGGACAATTGGGAAAAACTGTTTTTT. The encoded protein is CASSPYQADNWEKLFF.

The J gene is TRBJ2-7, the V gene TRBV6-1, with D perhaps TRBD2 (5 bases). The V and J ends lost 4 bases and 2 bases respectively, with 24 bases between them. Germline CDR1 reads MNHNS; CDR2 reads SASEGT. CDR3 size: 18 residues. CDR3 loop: CASSVLPAGGSAAYEQYF. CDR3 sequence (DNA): TGTGCCAGCAGTGTCCTCCCGGCGGGTGGGTCAGCCGCCTACGAGCAGTACTTC.

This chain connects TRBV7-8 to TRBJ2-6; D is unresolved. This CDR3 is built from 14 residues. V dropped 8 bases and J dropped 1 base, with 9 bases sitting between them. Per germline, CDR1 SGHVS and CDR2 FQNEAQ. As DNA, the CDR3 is TGTGCCAGCGAAATGAGTTCTGGGGCCAACGTCCTGACTTTC. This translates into CASEMSSGANVLTF.

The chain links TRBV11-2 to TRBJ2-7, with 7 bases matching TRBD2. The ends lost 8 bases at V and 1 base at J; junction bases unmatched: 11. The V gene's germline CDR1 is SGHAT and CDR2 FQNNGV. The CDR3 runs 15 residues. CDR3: CASGPPGLRSYEQYF. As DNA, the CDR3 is TGTGCCAGCGGGCCCCCGGGACTAAGATCCTACGAGCAGTACTTC.

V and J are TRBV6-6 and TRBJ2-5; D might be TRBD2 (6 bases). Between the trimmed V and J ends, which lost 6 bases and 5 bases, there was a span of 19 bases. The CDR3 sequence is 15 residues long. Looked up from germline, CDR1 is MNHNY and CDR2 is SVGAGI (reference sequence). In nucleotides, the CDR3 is TGTGCCAGCAGCGGGACTGGGGGTCCCCGGGAGACCCAGTACTTC. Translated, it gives CASSGTGGPRETQYF.

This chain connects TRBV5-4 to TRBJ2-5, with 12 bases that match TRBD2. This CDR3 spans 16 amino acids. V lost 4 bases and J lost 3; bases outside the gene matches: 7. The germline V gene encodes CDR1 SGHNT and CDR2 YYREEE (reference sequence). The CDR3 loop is CASSRRLAGVKETQYF. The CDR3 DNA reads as TGTGCCAGCAGCCGTCGACTAGCGGGGGTCAAAGAGACCCAGTACTTC.

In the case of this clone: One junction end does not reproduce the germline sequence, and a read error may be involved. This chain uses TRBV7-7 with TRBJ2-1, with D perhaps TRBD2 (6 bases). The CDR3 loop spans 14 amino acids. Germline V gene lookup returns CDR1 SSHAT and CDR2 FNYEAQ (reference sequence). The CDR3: CASSLAAGNNEQFF. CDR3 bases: TGTGCTAGCAGCTTAGCGGCGGGAAACAATGAGCAGTTCTTC.

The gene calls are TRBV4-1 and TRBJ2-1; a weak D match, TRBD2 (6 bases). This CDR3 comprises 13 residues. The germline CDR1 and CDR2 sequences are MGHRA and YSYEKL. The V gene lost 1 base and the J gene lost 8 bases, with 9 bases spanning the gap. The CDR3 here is CASSQGGVYEQFF. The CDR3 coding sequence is TGCGCCAGCAGCCAAGGGGGGGTTTATGAGCAGTTCTTC.

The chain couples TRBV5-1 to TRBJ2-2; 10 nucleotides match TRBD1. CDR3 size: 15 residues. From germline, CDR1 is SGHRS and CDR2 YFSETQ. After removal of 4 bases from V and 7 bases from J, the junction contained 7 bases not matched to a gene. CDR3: CASSPTGQGDGELFF. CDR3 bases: TGCGCCAGCAGCCCGACTGGACAGGGGGACGGGGAGCTGTTTTTT.

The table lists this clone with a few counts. The CDR3 loop reads CASSLLSAGELFF. Written as DNA, the CDR3 is TGCGCCAGCAGCCTGTTGAGCGCCGGGGAGCTGTTTTTT. The V gene is TRBV4-1, the J gene TRBJ2-2; D uncertain. V was shortened by 4 bases and J by 6 bases, with 9 bases between the two germline ends. There are 13 residues in the CDR3. Germline CDR1 reads MGHRA; CDR2 reads YSYEKL.

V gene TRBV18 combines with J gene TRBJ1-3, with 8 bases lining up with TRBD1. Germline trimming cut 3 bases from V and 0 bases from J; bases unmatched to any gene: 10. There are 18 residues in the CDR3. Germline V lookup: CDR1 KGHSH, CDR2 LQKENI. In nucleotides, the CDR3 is TGTGCCAGCTCACCGATGGGACAGGTGACGTCCTCTGGAAACACCATATATTTT. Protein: CASSPMGQVTSSGNTIYF.

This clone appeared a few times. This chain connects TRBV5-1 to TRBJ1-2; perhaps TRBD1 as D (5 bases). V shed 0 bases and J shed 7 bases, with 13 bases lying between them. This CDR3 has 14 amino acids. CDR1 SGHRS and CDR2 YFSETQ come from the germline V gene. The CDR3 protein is CASSLGGAGSGYTF. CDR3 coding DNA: TGCGCCAGCAGCTTGGGCGGGGCAGGCAGTGGCTACACCTTC.

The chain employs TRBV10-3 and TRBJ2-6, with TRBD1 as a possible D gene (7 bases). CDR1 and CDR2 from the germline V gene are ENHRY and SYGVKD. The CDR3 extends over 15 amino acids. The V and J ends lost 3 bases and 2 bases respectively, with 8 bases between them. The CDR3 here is CAISDRGAGANVLTF. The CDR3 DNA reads TGTGCCATCAGTGACAGGGGGGCTGGGGCCAACGTCCTGACTTTC.

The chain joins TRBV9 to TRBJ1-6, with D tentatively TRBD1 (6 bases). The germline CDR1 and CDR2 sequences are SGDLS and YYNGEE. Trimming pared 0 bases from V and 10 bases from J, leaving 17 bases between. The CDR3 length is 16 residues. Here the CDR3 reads CASSVGDIPGKSPLHF. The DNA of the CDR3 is TGTGCCAGCAGCGTAGGGGACATCCCCGGGAAATCACCCCTCCACTTT.